This T cell receptor (beta chain) was observed in a study of T cells in Graves' hyperthyroidism and ophthalmopathy (dated by TCRdb to the late 2010s). Describing the broader study: Peripheral blood samples were taken at initial diagnosis, before any treatment was given. TCR V-J signatures able to tell the groups apart were searched for in a discovery cohort of about a hundred patients, of whom more than 40 had Graves' ophthalmopathy and some 60 had stable Graves' hyperthyroidism. Whether ophthalmopathy could be predicted prospectively was tested in an independent validation cohort made up of 18 to 20 hyperthyroidism patients plus 17 patients who later progressed to ophthalmopathy. The 95 to 100 discovery patients were randomly split 7:3 into training and test sets. The study also compared thyroid tissue and blood T-cell repertoires from a handful of Graves' hyperthyroidism patients. Once sampling was done, hyperthyroidism patients were given methimazole at a starting dose of 30 mg daily, whereas ophthalmopathy patients were given high-dose intravenous methylprednisolone. The paper describes TCR Vbeta CDR3 sequencing of 120 to 150 peripheral blood samples, made up of some 42 ophthalmopathy patients, approximately 73 hyperthyroidism patients and roughly 17 progressor patients. What the work shows at the level of the full study, not this receptor alone: A model built on a 13 V-J signature distinguished ophthalmopathy from stable hyperthyroidism, reaching about 89% sensitivity and around 81% specificity in cross-validation and 80%/75% in testing. Most expanded thyroid clonotypes (frequency above 0.001) were also detected in blood, suggesting blood repertoires may reflect thyroid immune responses. In validation, the model predicted progression to ophthalmopathy with approximately 70% sensitivity and 72.22% specificity, a median of about 6 months before onset. Sample size was not statistically predetermined, and blinding of investigators to group allocation was not performed.

Stable Graves' hyperthyroidism was defined as the absence of progression to ophthalmopathy over 18 months of follow-up. Hyperthyroidism patients were newly diagnosed, had a disease duration of under 2 months, and were aged 18 to 65 years. Patients with uncontrolled infections, other autoimmune diseases, pregnancy or lactation were excluded. Diagnoses were based on clinical symptoms, serum thyroxine and TRAb, thyroid ultrasound and orbital computed tomography. PBMCs were separated from under 12 ml of fresh peripheral blood using Ficoll-Paque density gradient centrifugation. Total RNA was extracted using Trizol reagent, and RNA quality was assessed on an Agilent 2100 Bioanalyzer. Reading from cysteine to phenylalanine, the CDR3 counts 14 amino acids. Of the read, only the CDR3 DNA is kept; its 42 bases are in frame from base 1. V lost 5 bases and J lost 1 base; the stretch between them is 12 bases long. The CDR1 and CDR2 encoded by the germline V gene (reference sequence) are SEHNR and FQNEAQ.

The TCR beta CDR3 regions were amplified from RNA transcripts. A first-round RT-PCR of the TCR CDR3 used the HTBI primer set with the Qiagen OneStep RT-PCR kit. A second multiplex PCR round built the libraries, followed by size selection and purification. The libraries were sequenced on an Illumina HiSeq2000 using paired-end 100 bp reads. The original pipeline was this. Raw data were processed with SOAPnuke, discarding reads with adapters, uncalled bases, mean Phred below 15, or no exact constant-primer or identifier match. COPE v1.2.5 was used to merge high-quality paired reads, and clonotypes were defined as unique nucleotide sequences. MiTCR v1.1 was used to align clonotypes to the IMGT TRBV, TRBD and TRBJ reference segments. Only V-J combinations with frequency above 0.0001, covering 99% to 99.2% of repertoires, were analysed. A TCS score was defined as the ratio of F50 (clonal expansion) to E x V (chaos), with BLOSUM62-based TCRdist applied between CDR3 peptides within each V-J. Welch's t-statistics and random forest reduced roughly 540 V-J features to 13, which were used in a naive Bayes classifier (R e1071). The Morisita-Horn index was used to measure how similar the thyroid and blood repertoires were. In-frame beta chains were kept once TCRdb had trimmed the public reads at Q25 with fastp and called clones with MiXCR. Identical CDR3 protein sequences are pooled into one entry, listed with their most common genes and DNA. In this record, the V and J calls reflect TCRdb's handling and not the investigators' own analysis. For this sample the table gives hundreds of thousands of distinct CDR3 sequences, of which just over 35% were detected only once. Less than 40% of the sample comes from the top ten.

This clonotype was recorded a few times. Its antigen is still unknown. The input lacks base qualities; no much larger clone sits a single base away. The chain is assembled from TRBV7-9 and TRBJ2-7; TRBD1 is possibly the D segment (5 matching bases). The source material was blood. This clonotype was obtained from a woman in her forties with Graves' hyperthyroidism. The DNA sequence reads TGTGCCAGCAGCCAACCGACAGCATCCTACGAGCAGTACTTC. It translates as CASSQPTASYEQYF.